This T cell receptor (beta chain) comes out of a study of post-analysis software for immune sequencing data. For the study at large: Some patients lacked subtype; others had relapsing-remitting, secondary progressive or progressive-relapsing disease. Whole-study findings and limits: Multiple sclerosis patients showed significantly lower normalized Chao1 diversity than controls did. In patients, about 5 TRBV segments were more frequent than in controls, with TRBV5-6, TRBV5-1 and TRBV20-1 among them. Strong co-clustering by F measure was seen for same-batch samples.

Comment on this clonotype: Its target is not known.

V was cut by 0 bases and J by 5 bases, with 12 bases left in between. The germline CDR1 and CDR2 sequences are SGHTA and FQGTGA. The length of the CDR3 is 15 residues. Incorporated into the TCR beta cDNA libraries were unique molecular identifiers, which served to reduce PCR and sequencing biases. T cells, roughly 0.9 to 11 million of them, yielded roughly 550,000 cDNA molecules. TCRdb itself ran the PCR reads through MiXCR, one entry per CDR3 protein. The table shows about 460,000 distinct CDR3 sequences, with approximately 45% occurring only once. The rearrangement links TRBV7-3 to TRBJ2-3; D is perhaps TRBD1 or TRBD2 (5 bases each). The origin of this receptor is a girl aged 10-17 years with multiple sclerosis. Specimen: blood. The CDR3 bases are TGTGCCAGCAGCTTAACCGGGGCGAGGGAAGATACGCAGTATTTT. This sequence encodes CASSLTGAREDTQYF. The full variable domain, rest sourced from reference TRBV7-3 and TRBJ2-3, is GAGVSQTPSNKVTEKGKYVELRCDPISGHTALYWYRQSLGQGPEFLIYFQGTGAADDSGLPNDRFFAVRPEGSVSTLKIQRTERGDSAVYLCASSLTGAREDTQYFGPGTRLTVL.